This T cell receptor (beta chain) is drawn from a study of cytomegalovirus exposure and HLA in healthy donors. Study in general: A later analysis reported the same platform for the 100 to 150 validation repertoires and the 500 to 750 first-cohort repertoires.

Study-wide points: The TCR clusters that emerged in the first cohort tended, a later analysis found, to co-occur in the 110 or so validation repertoires. Reports credit the classifier with highly specific, highly sensitive diagnosis of cytomegalovirus status. Researchers catalogued approximately 170 TCR beta chains as cytomegalovirus-associated.

The method was immunoSEQ multiplex PCR; TCRdb's version includes in-frame clones alone and lacks a portion of them. The table lists some 130,000 clones, almost 85% of them singletons, with roughly 29% in the top ten. In this sample, this clone turned up a few times. Its specificity is not known. Sequencing was carried out using PBMCs. This sequence originates from a young man in good health and CMV-seropositive.

The CDR3: CASSYSETSIWAEQFF. As DNA, the CDR3 is TGTGCCAGCAGTTACTCGGAGACTAGCATCTGGGCTGAGCAGTTCTTC. J is TRBJ2-1 and V is TRBV6-5, with 7 positions matching TRBD2. Germline V lookup: CDR1 MNHEY, CDR2 SVGAGI. The V and J ends lost 0 bases and 9 bases, in that order; junction bases with no gene match: 11. The CDR3 is 16 amino acids.